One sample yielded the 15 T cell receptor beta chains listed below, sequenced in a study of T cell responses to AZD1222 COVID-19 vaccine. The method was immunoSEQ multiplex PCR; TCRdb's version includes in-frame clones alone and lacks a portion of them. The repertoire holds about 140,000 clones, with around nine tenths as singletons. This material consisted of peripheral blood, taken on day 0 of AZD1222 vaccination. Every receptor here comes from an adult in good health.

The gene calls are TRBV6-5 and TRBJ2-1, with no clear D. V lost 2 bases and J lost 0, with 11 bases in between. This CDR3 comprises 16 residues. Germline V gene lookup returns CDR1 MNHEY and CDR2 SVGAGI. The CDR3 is CASSYPPGGSYNEQFF. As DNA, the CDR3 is TGTGCCAGCAGTTACCCGCCCGGCGGCTCCTACAATGAGCAGTTCTTC.

DNA for the CDR3: TGTGCCAGCAGTCCCAATTCCAGCAGGGGATGGCAGCCCCAGCATTTT. Translating it yields CASSPNSSRGWQPQHF. The V gene is TRBV27, the J gene TRBJ1-5; D possibly corresponds to TRBD1 (6 bases). Deletions cut 5 bases from V and 7 bases from J, with 21 bases between. The germline V gene has CDR1 MNHEY and CDR2 SMNVEV (reference sequence). There are 16 residues in the CDR3.

The CDR3 here is CASSRTGSQPQHF. CDR3 nucleotide sequence: TGCGCCAGCAGTAGGACAGGGAGTCAGCCCCAGCATTTT. The chain employs TRBV10-1 and TRBJ1-5; 8 positions agree with TRBD1. The CDR3 spans 13 residues. J lost 6 bases, V lost 5 bases, and 3 bases had no gene match. Germline loops: CDR1 WNHNN, CDR2 SYGVQD (reference sequence).

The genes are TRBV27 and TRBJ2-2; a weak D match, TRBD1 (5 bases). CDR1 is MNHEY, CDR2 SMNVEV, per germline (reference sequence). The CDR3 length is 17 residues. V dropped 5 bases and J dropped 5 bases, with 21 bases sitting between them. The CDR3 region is CASSEGRVAGLTGELFF. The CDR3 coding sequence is TGTGCCAGCAGTGAAGGCAGGGTGGCTGGTCTGACCGGGGAGCTGTTTTTT.

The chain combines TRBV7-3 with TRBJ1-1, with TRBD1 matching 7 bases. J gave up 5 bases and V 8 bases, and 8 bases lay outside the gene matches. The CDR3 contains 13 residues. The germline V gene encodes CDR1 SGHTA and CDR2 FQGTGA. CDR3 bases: TGTGCCAGCGGTAGGGGGCGCGGAACTGAAGCTTTCTTT. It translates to CASGRGRGTEAFF.

The CDR3 DNA follows: TGTGCCAGCAGTTACATGTCAGGGGTAACTGAAGCTTTCTTT. Translation: CASSYMSGVTEAFF. This chain connects TRBV6-5 to TRBJ1-1, with a possible D match to TRBD1 (6 bases). CDR1 and CDR2 (germline): MNHEY, SVGAGI. Trimming took 2 bases from V and 5 from J, leaving 12 bases between them. This CDR3 is 14 amino acids long.

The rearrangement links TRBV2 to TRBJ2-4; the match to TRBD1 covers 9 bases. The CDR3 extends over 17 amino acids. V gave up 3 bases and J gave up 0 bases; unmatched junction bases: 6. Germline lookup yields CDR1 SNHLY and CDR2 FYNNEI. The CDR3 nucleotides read TGTGCCAGCAGTGACCCCGGACAGGGGTTAGCCAAAAACATTCAGTACTTC. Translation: CASSDPGQGLAKNIQYF.

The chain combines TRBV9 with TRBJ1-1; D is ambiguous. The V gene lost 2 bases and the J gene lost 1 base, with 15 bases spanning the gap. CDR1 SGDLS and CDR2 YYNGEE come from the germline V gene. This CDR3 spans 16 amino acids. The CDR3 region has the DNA TGTGCCAGCAGCGTGAGTCGCGAGGGCCCGAACACTGAAGCTTTCTTT. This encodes CASSVSREGPNTEAFF.

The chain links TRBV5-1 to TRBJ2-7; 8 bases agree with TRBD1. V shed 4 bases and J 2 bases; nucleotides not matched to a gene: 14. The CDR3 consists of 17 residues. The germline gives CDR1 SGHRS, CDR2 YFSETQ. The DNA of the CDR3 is TGCGCCAGCAGCCTTGAGCCCAGGGGGCGGCGGGCCTACGAGCAGTACTTC. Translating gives CASSLEPRGRRAYEQYF. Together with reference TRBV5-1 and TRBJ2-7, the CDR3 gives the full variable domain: KAGVTQTPRYLIKTRGQQVTLSCSPISGHRSVSWYQQTPGQGLQFLFEYFSETQRNKGNFPGRFSGRQFSNSRSEMNVSTLELGDSALYLCASSLEPRGRRAYEQYFGPGTRLTVT.

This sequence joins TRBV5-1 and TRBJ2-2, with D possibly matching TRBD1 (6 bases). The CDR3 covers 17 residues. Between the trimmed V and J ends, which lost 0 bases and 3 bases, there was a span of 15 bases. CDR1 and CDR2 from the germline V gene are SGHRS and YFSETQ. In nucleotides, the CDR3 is TGCGCCAGCAGCTTGGAAACAGGCAGGGGCTACACCGGGGAGCTGTTTTTT. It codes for CASSLETGRGYTGELFF.

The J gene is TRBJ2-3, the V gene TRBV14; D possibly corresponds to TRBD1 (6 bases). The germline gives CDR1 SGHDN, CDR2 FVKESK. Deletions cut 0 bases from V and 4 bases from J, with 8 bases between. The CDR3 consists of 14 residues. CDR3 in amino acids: CASSQDRGPDTQYF. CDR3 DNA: TGTGCCAGCAGCCAAGACAGGGGCCCAGATACGCAGTATTTT. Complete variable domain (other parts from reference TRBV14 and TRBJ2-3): EAGVTQFPSHSVIEKGQTVTLRCDPISGHDNLYWYRRVMGKEIKFLLHFVKESKQDESGMPNNRFLAERTGGTYSTLKVQPAELEDSGVYFCASSQDRGPDTQYFGPGTRLTVL.

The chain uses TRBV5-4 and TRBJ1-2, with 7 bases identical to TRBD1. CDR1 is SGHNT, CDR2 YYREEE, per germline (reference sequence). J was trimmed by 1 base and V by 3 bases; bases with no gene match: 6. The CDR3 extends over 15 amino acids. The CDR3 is CASSSGTANNYGYTF. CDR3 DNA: TGTGCCAGCAGCTCCGGGACAGCTAATAACTATGGCTACACCTTC.

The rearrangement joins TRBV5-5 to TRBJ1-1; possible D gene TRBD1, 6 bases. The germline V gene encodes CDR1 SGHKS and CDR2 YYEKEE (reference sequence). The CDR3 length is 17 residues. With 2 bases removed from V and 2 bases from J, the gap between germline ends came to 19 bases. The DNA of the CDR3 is TGTGCCAGCAGCTTTCGGGGGCCGTCGGCCTCAAACACTGAAGCTTTCTTT. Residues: CASSFRGPSASNTEAFF.

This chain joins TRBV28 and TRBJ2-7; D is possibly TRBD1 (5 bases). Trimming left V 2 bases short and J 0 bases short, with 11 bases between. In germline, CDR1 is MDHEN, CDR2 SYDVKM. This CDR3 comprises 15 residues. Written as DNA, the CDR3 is TGTGCCAGCAGTTTAGCAGGGATTGTCTCCTACGAGCAGTACTTC. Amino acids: CASSLAGIVSYEQYF.

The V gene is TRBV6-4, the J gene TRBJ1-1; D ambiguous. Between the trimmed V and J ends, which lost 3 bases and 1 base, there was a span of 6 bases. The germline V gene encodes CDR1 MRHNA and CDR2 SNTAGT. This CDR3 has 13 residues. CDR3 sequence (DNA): TGTGCCAGCAGTGAGAGGGAGAACACTGAAGCTTTCTTT. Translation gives CASSERENTEAFF.